The present entry profiles one TCR beta chain with its context. Its antigen is unknown. The CDR3 spans 16 residues. CDR1 and CDR2 (germline): MNHEY, SMNVEV (reference sequence). V was clipped by 5 bases and J by 7 bases; unmatched bases: 13. The protocol was immunoSEQ multiplex PCR, while the TCRdb copy is restricted to in-frame clones and leaves out a portion. The table has about 8,000 clones, approximately 72% seen once. Processing released intraepithelial and lamina propria lymphocytes from the graft tissue. The record originates from a study of graft-versus-host responses after intestinal transplantation. Study background: Recipients underwent multivisceral, liver-intestinal, or isolated intestinal transplants.

Whole-study results and caveats: Present in recipient marrow, GvH clones included some that appeared first in ileum or blood. An association linked early post-transplant HvG declines with peak circulating GvH clone levels.

This sequence was found in a human patient who received an intestinal transplant, so some T cells may come from the graft donor. Source: ileum tissue, taken 220 to 230 days after intestinal transplant. The chain couples TRBV27 to TRBJ2-3, with 9 bases that match TRBD1. Here the CDR3 reads CASSANRDREANTQYF. In DNA form, the CDR3 reads TGTGCCAGCAGTGCGAACCGGGACAGGGAGGCAAATACGCAGTATTTT.